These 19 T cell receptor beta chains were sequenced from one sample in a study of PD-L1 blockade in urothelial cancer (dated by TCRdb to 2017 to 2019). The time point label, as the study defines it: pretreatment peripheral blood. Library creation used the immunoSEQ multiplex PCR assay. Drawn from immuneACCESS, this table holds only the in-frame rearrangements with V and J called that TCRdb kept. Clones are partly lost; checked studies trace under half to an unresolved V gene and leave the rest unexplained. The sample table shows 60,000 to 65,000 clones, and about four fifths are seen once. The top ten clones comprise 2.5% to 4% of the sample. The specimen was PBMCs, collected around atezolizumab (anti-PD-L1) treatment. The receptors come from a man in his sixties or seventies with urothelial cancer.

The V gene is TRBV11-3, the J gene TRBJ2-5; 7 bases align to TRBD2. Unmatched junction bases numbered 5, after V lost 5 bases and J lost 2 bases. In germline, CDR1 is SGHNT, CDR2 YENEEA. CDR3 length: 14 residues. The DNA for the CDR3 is TGTGCCAGCAGCCCCGGGGGGAAACAAGAGACCCAGTACTTC. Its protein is CASSPGGKQETQYF.

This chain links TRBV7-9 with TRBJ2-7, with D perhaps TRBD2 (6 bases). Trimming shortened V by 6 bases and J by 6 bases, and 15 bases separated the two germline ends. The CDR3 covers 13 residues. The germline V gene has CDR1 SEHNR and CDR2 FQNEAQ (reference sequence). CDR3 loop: CASSLAGLGEQYF. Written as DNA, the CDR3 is TGTGCCAGCAGTCTCGCGGGGTTGGGCGAGCAGTACTTC.

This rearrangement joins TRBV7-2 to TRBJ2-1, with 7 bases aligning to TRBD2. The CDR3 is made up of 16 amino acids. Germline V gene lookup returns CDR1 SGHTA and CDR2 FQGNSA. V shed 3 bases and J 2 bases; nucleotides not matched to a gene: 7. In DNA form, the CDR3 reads TGTGCCAGCAGCTTCCCTGGCGGGAGACCCTACAATGAGCAGTTCTTC. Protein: CASSFPGGRPYNEQFF.

The DNA of the CDR3 is TGTGCCAGCAGACCTCCGAATCCCGAGGCTGAAGCTTTCTTT. Its translation: CASRPPNPEAEAFF. The V call is TRBV28, the J call TRBJ1-1, with D uncertain. CDR1 MDHEN and CDR2 SYDVKM come from the germline V gene. V lost 6 bases, J lost 6 bases, and 17 bases lay in between. The length of the CDR3 is 14 residues.

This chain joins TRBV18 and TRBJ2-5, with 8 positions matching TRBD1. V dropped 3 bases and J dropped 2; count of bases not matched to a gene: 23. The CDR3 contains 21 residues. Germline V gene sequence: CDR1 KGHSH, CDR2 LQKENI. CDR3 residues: CASSPPREAGGQKTTQETQYF. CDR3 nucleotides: TGTGCCAGCTCACCCCCCCGTGAGGCAGGGGGCCAAAAAACTACTCAAGAGACCCAGTACTTC.

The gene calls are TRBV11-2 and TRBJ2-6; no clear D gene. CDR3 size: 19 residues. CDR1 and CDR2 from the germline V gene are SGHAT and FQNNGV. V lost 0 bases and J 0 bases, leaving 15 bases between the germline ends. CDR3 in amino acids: CASSLDSWAAFSGANVLTF. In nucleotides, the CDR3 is TGTGCCAGCAGCTTAGATAGTTGGGCAGCTTTCTCTGGGGCCAACGTCCTGACTTTC.

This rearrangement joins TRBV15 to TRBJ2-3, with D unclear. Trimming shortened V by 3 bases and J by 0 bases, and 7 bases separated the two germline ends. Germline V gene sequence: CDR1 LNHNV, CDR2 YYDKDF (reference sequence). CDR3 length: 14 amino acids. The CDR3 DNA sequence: TGTGCCACCAGCAGGTCCTCTAGCACAGATACGCAGTATTTT. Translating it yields CATSRSSSTDTQYF. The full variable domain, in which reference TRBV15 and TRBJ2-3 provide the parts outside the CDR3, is DAMVIQNPRYQVTQFGKPVTLSCSQTLNHNVMYWYQQKSSQAPKLLFHYYDKDFNNEADTPDNFQSRRPNTSFCFLDIRSPGLGDTAMYLCATSRSSSTDTQYFGPGTRLTVL.

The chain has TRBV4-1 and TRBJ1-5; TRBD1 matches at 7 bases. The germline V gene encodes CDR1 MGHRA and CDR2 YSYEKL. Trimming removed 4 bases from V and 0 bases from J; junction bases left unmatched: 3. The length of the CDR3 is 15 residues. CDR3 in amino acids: CASSPGQYSNQPQHF. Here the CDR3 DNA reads TGCGCCAGCAGCCCGGGACAGTATAGCAATCAGCCCCAGCATTTT.

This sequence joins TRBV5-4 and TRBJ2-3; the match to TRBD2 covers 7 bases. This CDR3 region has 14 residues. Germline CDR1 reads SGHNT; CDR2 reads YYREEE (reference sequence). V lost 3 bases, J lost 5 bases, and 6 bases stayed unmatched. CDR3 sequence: CASSSGLVVDTQYF. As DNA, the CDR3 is TGTGCCAGCAGCTCCGGACTAGTAGTAGATACGCAGTATTTT.

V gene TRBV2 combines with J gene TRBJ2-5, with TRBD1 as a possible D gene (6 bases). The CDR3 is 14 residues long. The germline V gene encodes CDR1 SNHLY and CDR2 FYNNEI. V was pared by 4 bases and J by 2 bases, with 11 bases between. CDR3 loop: CASSGTDRQETQYF. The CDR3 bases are TGTGCCAGCAGTGGGACAGATAGGCAAGAGACCCAGTACTTC.

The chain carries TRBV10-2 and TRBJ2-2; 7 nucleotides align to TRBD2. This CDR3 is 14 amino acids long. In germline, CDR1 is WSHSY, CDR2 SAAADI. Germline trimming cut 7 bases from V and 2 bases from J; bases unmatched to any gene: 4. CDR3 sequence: CASNRGGNTGELFF. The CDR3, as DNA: TGCGCCAGCAACCGCGGGGGAAACACCGGGGAGCTGTTTTTT.

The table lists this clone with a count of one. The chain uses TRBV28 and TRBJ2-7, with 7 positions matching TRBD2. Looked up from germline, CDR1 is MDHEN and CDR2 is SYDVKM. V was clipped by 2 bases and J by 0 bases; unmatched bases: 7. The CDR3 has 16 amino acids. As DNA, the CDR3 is TGTGCCAGCAGTTTAGGACCCGGGACTACCTCCTACGAGCAGTACTTC. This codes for CASSLGPGTTSYEQYF.

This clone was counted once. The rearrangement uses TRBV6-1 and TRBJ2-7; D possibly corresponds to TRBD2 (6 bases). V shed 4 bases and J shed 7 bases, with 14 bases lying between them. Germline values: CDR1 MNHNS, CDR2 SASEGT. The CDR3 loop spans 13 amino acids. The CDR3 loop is CASSVPNRGEQYF. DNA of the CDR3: TGTGCCAGCAGTGTCCCAAACCGGGGGGAGCAGTACTTC.

CDR3 in amino acids: CASHRDRPNGYTF. The CDR3 nucleotides read TGTGCCTCACACCGGGACAGGCCGAATGGCTACACCTTC. This chain uses TRBV30 with TRBJ1-2; 8 nucleotides match TRBD1. V lost 7 bases and J lost 6; bases outside the gene matches: 10. This CDR3 is built from 13 residues. CDR1 GTSNPN and CDR2 SVGIG come from the germline V gene (reference sequence).

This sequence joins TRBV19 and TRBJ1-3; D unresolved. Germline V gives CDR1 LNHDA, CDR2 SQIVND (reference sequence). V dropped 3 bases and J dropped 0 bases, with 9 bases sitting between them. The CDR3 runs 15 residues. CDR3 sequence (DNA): TGTGCCAGTAGTATGTCCGCTACCTCTGGAAACACCATATATTTT. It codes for CASSMSATSGNTIYF. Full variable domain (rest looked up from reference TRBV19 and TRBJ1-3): DGGITQSPKYLFRKEGQNVTLSCEQNLNHDAMYWYRQDPGQGLRLIYYSQIVNDFQKGDIAEGYSVSREKKESFPLTVTSAQKNPTAFYLCASSMSATSGNTIYFGEGSWLTVV.

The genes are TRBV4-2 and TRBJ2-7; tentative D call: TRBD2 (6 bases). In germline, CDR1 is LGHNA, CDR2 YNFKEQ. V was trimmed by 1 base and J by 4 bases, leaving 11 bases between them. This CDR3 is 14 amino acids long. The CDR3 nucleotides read TGTGCCAGCAGCCAAGTGCGGGAAGGTTACGAGCAGTACTTC. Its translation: CASSQVREGYEQYF.

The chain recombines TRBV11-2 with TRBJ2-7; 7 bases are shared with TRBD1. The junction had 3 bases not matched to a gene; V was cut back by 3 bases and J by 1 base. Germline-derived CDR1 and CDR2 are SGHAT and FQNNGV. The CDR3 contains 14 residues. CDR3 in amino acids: CASSLQGVSYEQYF. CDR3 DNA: TGTGCCAGCAGCTTGCAGGGGGTGTCCTACGAGCAGTACTTC.

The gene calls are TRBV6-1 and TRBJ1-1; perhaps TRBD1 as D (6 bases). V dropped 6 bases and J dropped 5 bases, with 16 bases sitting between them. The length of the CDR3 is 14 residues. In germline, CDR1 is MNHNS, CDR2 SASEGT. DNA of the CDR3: TGTGCCAGCAGCACGGGAGGGGGGGGGACTGAAGCTTTCTTT. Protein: CASSTGGGGTEAFF.

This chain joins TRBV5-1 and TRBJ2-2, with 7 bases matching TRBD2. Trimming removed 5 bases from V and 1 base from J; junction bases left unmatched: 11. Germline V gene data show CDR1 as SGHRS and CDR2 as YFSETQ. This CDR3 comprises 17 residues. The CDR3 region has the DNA TGCGCCAGCAGACACGTCGCTAGCGGACAGAACACCGGGGAGCTGTTTTTT. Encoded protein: CASRHVASGQNTGELFF.